The entry that follows covers one TCR beta chain sequence. A much larger clone lies one base from this, so it may be a read error. The sample is drawn from a study of blood T cells in healthy people across ages. With 1 base removed from V and 11 bases from J, the gap between germline ends came to 10 bases. The CDR3 covers 12 residues. The germline V gene has CDR1 KGHDR and CDR2 SFDVKD. Then a second PCR, running about 6 to 11 cycles, was carried out with a sample-barcoded 5' primer and a J-beta primer mix. Every single cDNA molecule received a tag from a template-switch adaptor with 12 random nucleotides. MiXCR, run by TCRdb on the 5' RACE reads, gives a single entry per CDR3 protein. Of 850,000 or so distinct CDR3 sequences in the sample, roughly 26% are singletons; the top ten hold 17%.

This TCR came from a woman older than 75 in good health. The V gene is TRBV24-1, the J gene TRBJ2-5; D unclear. Specimen: blood. The CDR3 sequence: CATSDFGNEQYF. In DNA, the CDR3 is TGTGCCACCAGTGATTTCGGAAATGAGCAGTACTTC.